This TCR beta chain comes out of a study of blood T cells in healthy people across ages. Note on this clonotype: Antigen: not known.

Germline CDR1 is LGHDT and CDR2 is YNNKEL (reference sequence). V dropped 0 bases and J dropped 4 bases, with 13 bases sitting between them. This CDR3 has 16 amino acids. General study findings and limits: Higher diversity and more naive CD4+ cells were features of long-lived donors, compared to aged donors. With age, beta diversity per million T cells declined roughly linearly, significantly by 40.

Total RNA, at least 6 micrograms per sample, came from PBMCs. Primed by a sample-barcoded 5' primer and a J-beta primer mix, a second PCR proceeded for roughly 7 to 12 cycles. With 12 random nucleotides, a template-switch adaptor tagged each individual cDNA molecule. TCRdb independently ran MiXCR on the 5' RACE reads; one entry per CDR3 protein. In the table there are fewer than 900,000 distinct CDR3 sequences, roughly 47% of which are singletons. The gene calls are TRBV3-1 and TRBJ2-1; a possible D gene is TRBD2 (6 bases). This TCR derives from an older woman in good health. Material for sequencing was blood. DNA of the CDR3: TGTGCCAGCAGCCAAGATTTTCCGGAGGGGTACAATGAGCAGTTCTTC. Protein sequence: CASSQDFPEGYNEQFF.